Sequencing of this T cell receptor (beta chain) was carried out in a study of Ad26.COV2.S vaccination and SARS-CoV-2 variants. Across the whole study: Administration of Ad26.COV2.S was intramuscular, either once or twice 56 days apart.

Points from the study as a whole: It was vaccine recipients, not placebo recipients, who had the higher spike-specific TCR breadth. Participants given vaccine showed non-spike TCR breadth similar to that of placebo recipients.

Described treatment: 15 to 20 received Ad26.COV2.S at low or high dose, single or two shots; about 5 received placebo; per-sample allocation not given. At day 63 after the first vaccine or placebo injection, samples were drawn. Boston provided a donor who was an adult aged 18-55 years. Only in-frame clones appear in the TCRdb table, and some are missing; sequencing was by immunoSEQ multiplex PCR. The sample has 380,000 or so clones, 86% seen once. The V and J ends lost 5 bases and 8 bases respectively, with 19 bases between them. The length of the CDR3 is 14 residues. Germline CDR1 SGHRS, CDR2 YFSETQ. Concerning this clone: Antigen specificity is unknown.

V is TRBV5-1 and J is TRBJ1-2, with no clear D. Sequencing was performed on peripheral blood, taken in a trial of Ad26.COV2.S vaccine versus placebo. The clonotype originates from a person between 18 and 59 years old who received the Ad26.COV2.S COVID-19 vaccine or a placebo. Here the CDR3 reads CASSPSGPSQGYTF. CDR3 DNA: TGCGCCAGCAGTCCCTCCGGCCCTTCCCAAGGCTACACCTTC. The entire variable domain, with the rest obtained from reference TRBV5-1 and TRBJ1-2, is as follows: KAGVTQTPRYLIKTRGQQVTLSCSPISGHRSVSWYQQTPGQGLQFLFEYFSETQRNKGNFPGRFSGRQFSNSRSEMNVSTLELGDSALYLCASSPSGPSQGYTFGSGTRLTVV.